These 18 T cell receptor beta chains were sequenced from one sample in a study of blood T cell repertoires in COVID-19. The protocol was immunoSEQ multiplex PCR, while the TCRdb copy is restricted to in-frame clones and leaves out a portion. The table shows about 300,000 clones, with roughly 90% occurring only once. Sequences were obtained from PBMCs or T cells enriched from blood (not recorded which). These receptors were collected from a man aged 55 to 69 who had recovered from COVID-19.

This chain joins TRBV5-4 and TRBJ2-5; TRBD2 matches at 7 bases. The V gene's germline CDR1 is SGHNT and CDR2 YYREEE (reference sequence). This CDR3 spans 14 amino acids. V trimming: 0 bases; J trimming: 5 bases; junction bases outside the gene matches: 4. The CDR3 DNA reads as TGTGCCAGCAGCTTGGGGGAGGGGCTGGAGACCCAGTACTTC. Translating gives CASSLGEGLETQYF.

The chain employs TRBV13 and TRBJ1-4; TRBD1 matches 7 bases. Germline-derived CDR1 and CDR2 are PRHDT and FYEKMQ (reference sequence). The CDR3 length is 14 residues. J gave up 7 bases and V 2 bases, and 4 bases lay outside the gene matches. CDR3 nucleotides: TGTGCCAGCAGCTTAAGACAGGGTATTGAAAAACTGTTTTTT. Translation: CASSLRQGIEKLFF.

This clone was seen only a few times. This chain joins TRBV2 and TRBJ1-1; D possibly corresponds to TRBD1 (6 bases). V shed 5 bases and J shed 6 bases, with 19 bases lying between them. Germline V CDR1 and CDR2: SNHLY, FYNNEI. The CDR3 is made up of 15 amino acids. CDR3: CASSNEQGVVAEAFF. CDR3 bases: TGTGCCAGCAGTAATGAACAGGGTGTTGTCGCTGAAGCTTTCTTT.

V and J are TRBV27 and TRBJ2-7; 7 bases fit TRBD1. There are 13 residues in the CDR3. Per germline, CDR1 MNHEY and CDR2 SMNVEV (reference sequence). V was clipped by 3 bases and J by 7 bases; unmatched bases: 6. The CDR3 nucleotides are TGTGCCAGCAGTTTGGAACAGGGGAGTGAGCAGTACTTC. Translated, it gives CASSLEQGSEQYF.

For the CDR3, the DNA is TGTGCCAGCTCAACCTATCTTTTAACGGAAGCTTTCTTT. This gives the protein CASSTYLLTEAFF. V and J are TRBV18 and TRBJ1-1; D is uncertain. Trimming stripped 5 bases from V and 8 bases from J, with 15 bases between. The CDR3 runs to 13 residues. Germline-derived CDR1 and CDR2 are KGHSH and LQKENI.

V usage is TRBV19 and J usage is TRBJ2-2; a possible D gene is TRBD1 (6 bases). CDR1 is LNHDA and CDR2 is SQIVND in the germline V gene (reference sequence). The CDR3 has 16 amino acids. Trimming removed 6 bases at V and 7 bases at J, with 21 bases between. CDR3 protein: CASSHKITGLGGELFF. For the CDR3, the DNA is TGTGCCAGTAGCCACAAGATTACAGGGTTGGGCGGGGAGCTGTTTTTT.

The chain is built from TRBV21-1 and TRBJ2-7; the table's D call, TRBD2, has no DNA check behind it. TRBV21-1 represents a pseudogene. There are 9 residues in the CDR3. The DNA of the CDR3 is TGTGCCAGCCTCTACGAGCAGTACTTC. Its protein is CASLYEQYF.

This clone occurred once. V gene TRBV6-1 combines with J gene TRBJ1-6; no clear D gene. V was trimmed by 1 base and J by 6 bases, leaving 10 bases between them. The CDR3 covers 15 residues. Germline loops: CDR1 MNHNS, CDR2 SASEGT. This CDR3 reads CASSEGSTPNSPLHF. CDR3 coding DNA: TGTGCCAGCAGTGAAGGATCTACCCCTAATTCACCCCTCCACTTT.

The V gene is TRBV5-1, the J gene TRBJ1-5; no reliable D call. Trimming took 1 base from V and 4 from J, leaving 9 bases between them. CDR1 SGHRS and CDR2 YFSETQ come from the germline V gene. There are 14 residues in the CDR3. This CDR3 is CASSLRPENQPQHF. The CDR3 DNA reads as TGCGCCAGCAGCTTGCGCCCGGAGAATCAGCCCCAGCATTTT.

The chain employs TRBV28 and TRBJ2-3; no clear D gene. V lost 5 bases and J 4 bases, leaving 13 bases between the germline ends. This CDR3 is 14 amino acids long. Germline CDR1 reads MDHEN; CDR2 reads SYDVKM. CDR3 bases: TGTGCCAGCAGTGACCACCCAACAGCAGATACGCAGTATTTT. Translation gives CASSDHPTADTQYF.

This chain links TRBV7-9 with TRBJ2-3; 8 positions match TRBD2. Trimming took 5 bases from V and 0 from J; bases not matched to a gene: 4. CDR3 length: 15 amino acids. Germline assignment: CDR1 SEHNR and CDR2 FQNEAQ (reference sequence). Written as DNA, the CDR3 is TGTGCCAGCAGCCCGTTAGCGGGGAGCACAGATACGCAGTATTTT. Amino acids: CASSPLAGSTDTQYF.

The chain recombines TRBV28 with TRBJ2-3; 7 bases line up with TRBD1. The germline gives CDR1 MDHEN, CDR2 SYDVKM. This CDR3 contains 16 residues. J was trimmed by 2 bases and V by 4 bases; bases with no gene match: 9. The CDR3 nucleotides read TGTGCCAGCAGTTCCACCACAGGGGACCTCACAGATACGCAGTATTTT. Amino acid sequence: CASSSTTGDLTDTQYF.

V usage is TRBV21-1 and J usage is TRBJ2-2; the tabulated D call, TRBD1, remains unverified against the DNA. TRBV21-1 is a pseudogene locus. This CDR3 has 18 residues. The DNA of the CDR3 is TGTGCCAGCAGCAGGTATACCGGGACAGGGGGCGACACCGGGGAGCTGTTTTTT. It translates to CASSRYTGTGGDTGELFF.

The chain couples TRBV13 to TRBJ1-2, with 9 bases fitting TRBD1. Germline loops: CDR1 PRHDT, CDR2 FYEKMQ (reference sequence). The CDR3 runs to 16 residues. V lost 2 bases, J lost 4 bases, and 8 bases stayed unmatched. CDR3 residues: CASSLYGGTGLYGYTF. The CDR3 nucleotides read TGTGCCAGCAGCTTATACGGGGGGACAGGGCTCTATGGCTACACCTTC. The full variable domain, rest sourced from reference TRBV13 and TRBJ1-2, is AAGVIQSPRHLIKEKRETATLKCYPIPRHDTVYWYQQGPGQDPQFLISFYEKMQSDKGSIPDRFSAQQFSDYHSELNMSSLELGDSALYFCASSLYGGTGLYGYTFGSGTRLTVV.

The CDR3 bases are TGTGCCAGCAGCGTAACCCTGGCGGGATCTGGGGCCAACGTCCTGACTTTC. This codes for CASSVTLAGSGANVLTF. The V gene is TRBV9, the J gene TRBJ2-6, with D possibly matching TRBD2 (6 bases). V gave up 1 base and J gave up 1 base, with 12 bases separating them. CDR1 SGDLS and CDR2 YYNGEE come from the germline V gene. This CDR3 is built from 17 residues.

The rearrangement uses TRBV15 and TRBJ1-6, with TRBD1 as a possible D gene (5 bases). V was trimmed by 0 bases and J by 6 bases, leaving 9 bases between them. Germline V gives CDR1 LNHNV, CDR2 YYDKDF (reference sequence). The length of the CDR3 is 15 residues. The CDR3 region has the DNA TGTGCCACCAGCAGAGACCTGGGGGGTAATTCACCCCTCCACTTT. Its translation is CATSRDLGGNSPLHF. The variable domain in full, completed from reference TRBV15 and TRBJ1-6, reads DAMVIQNPRYQVTQFGKPVTLSCSQTLNHNVMYWYQQKSSQAPKLLFHYYDKDFNNEADTPDNFQSRRPNTSFCFLDIRSPGLGDTAMYLCATSRDLGGNSPLHFGNGTRLTVT.

CDR3 in DNA: TGTGCCAGCAGTTATTCGGCGGAGAGCTCCTACGAGCAGTACTTC. As protein: CASSYSAESSYEQYF. The chain joins TRBV6-5 to TRBJ2-7; no clear D gene. Between the trimmed V and J ends, which lost 3 bases and 0 bases, there was a span of 12 bases. The germline V gene has CDR1 MNHEY and CDR2 SVGAGI. The CDR3 has 15 residues.

The CDR3 DNA follows: TGCAGCGTCCGAACGGGGGCAGATACGCAGTATTTT. The encoded protein is CSVRTGADTQYF. This chain links TRBV29-1 with TRBJ2-3, with D possibly being TRBD2 (6 bases). Germline CDR1 reads SQVTM; CDR2 reads ANQGSEA. The length of the CDR3 is 12 residues. V was clipped by 6 bases and J by 4 bases, with 11 bases between them.